The 22 T cell receptor beta chains reported below all come from one sample, sequenced in a study of cytomegalovirus exposure and HLA in healthy donors. Both 60 Vbeta primers and 13 Jbeta primers went into the PCR. Data came from immunoSEQ multiplex PCR; TCRdb stores just in-frame clones and leaves some out. The data show roughly 190,000 clones, 84% seen once. Sequenced input: PBMCs. These receptors came from a woman aged 50 to 65 in good health and CMV-seropositive.

The chain combines TRBV7-3 with TRBJ2-3, with TRBD2 identical over 16 bases. CDR3 length: 18 amino acids. CDR1 SGHTA and CDR2 FQGTGA come from the germline V gene. The junction had 10 bases not matched to a gene; V was cut back by 5 bases and J by 5 bases. The CDR3 protein is CASSITGTSGGAGDTQYF. CDR3 nucleotides: TGTGCCAGCAGCATCACCGGGACTAGCGGGGGGGCCGGAGATACGCAGTATTTT.

The chain recombines TRBV11-2 with TRBJ2-1; 7 nucleotides align to TRBD2. Germline V gene data show CDR1 as SGHAT and CDR2 as FQNNGV. V shed 5 bases, J shed 4 bases, and the junction held 8 bases outside the gene matches. This CDR3 is built from 15 residues. CDR3 DNA: TGTGCCAGCAGCCTCCGGGACGGGGGGTACAATGAGCAGTTCTTC. It is translated as CASSLRDGGYNEQFF.

Here the CDR3 reads CASSLAKEDTNTGELFF. In DNA form, the CDR3 reads TGTGCCAGCAGCTTAGCGAAGGAGGATACGAACACCGGGGAGCTGTTTTTT. This rearrangement joins TRBV7-9 to TRBJ2-2, with D tentatively TRBD2 (5 bases). This CDR3 has 17 residues. V lost 0 bases to trimming and J lost 0 bases, with 11 bases between them. The V gene's germline CDR1 is SEHNR and CDR2 FQNEAQ (reference sequence).

V and J are TRBV9 and TRBJ2-7; tentatively, D is TRBD2 (5 bases). The CDR3 is made up of 13 amino acids. Between the trimmed V and J ends, which lost 7 bases and 9 bases, there was a span of 20 bases. Germline CDR1 and CDR2: SGDLS and YYNGEE. Here the CDR3 reads CASSAEVDLGQYF. The DNA of the CDR3 is TGTGCCAGCTCGGCGGAGGTGGATTTGGGGCAGTACTTC. The entire variable domain, with the rest obtained from reference TRBV9 and TRBJ2-7, is as follows: DSGVTQTPKHLITATGQRVTLRCSPRSGDLSVYWYQQSLDQGLQFLIQYYNGEERAKGNILERFSAQQFPDLHSELNLSSLELGDSALYFCASSAEVDLGQYFGPGTRLTVT.

The table lists this clone with a few counts. The rearrangement uses TRBV28 and TRBJ2-6; tentative D call: TRBD1 (6 bases). Trimming shortened V by 10 bases and J by 2 bases, and 12 bases separated the two germline ends. The CDR3 loop spans 14 amino acids. The germline V gene has CDR1 MDHEN and CDR2 SYDVKM. Here the CDR3 reads CAIKEGAGANVLTF. CDR3 sequence (DNA): TGTGCCATCAAAGAGGGGGCTGGGGCCAACGTCCTGACTTTC. Using reference TRBV28 and TRBJ2-6 for the parts outside the CDR3, the full variable domain is DVKVTQSSRYLVKRTGEKVFLECVQDMDHENMFWYRQDPGLGLRLIYFSYDVKMKEKGDIPEGYSVSREKKERFSLILESASTNQTSMYLCAIKEGAGANVLTFGAGSRLTVL.

The J gene is TRBJ1-2, the V gene TRBV30, with TRBD1 matching over 9 bases. V shed 3 bases, J shed 7 bases, and the junction held 9 bases outside the gene matches. The CDR3 has 14 residues. Germline values: CDR1 GTSNPN, CDR2 SVGIG (reference sequence). This chain's CDR3 is CAWSLDRGGSGYTF. CDR3 DNA: TGTGCCTGGAGCTTGGACAGGGGAGGATCTGGCTACACCTTC.

The J gene is TRBJ2-3, the V gene TRBV6-1, with TRBD1 as a possible D gene (8 bases). The CDR3 is 20 amino acids. The V end lost 2 bases, the J end lost 4 bases, and 28 bases lay between the germline ends. Germline loops: CDR1 MNHNS, CDR2 SASEGT. In DNA, the CDR3 is TGTGCCAGCAGTGAATATGTCAGGGGGCTGCTGGCGGGAGAGGCAGATACGCAGTATTTT. Amino acids: CASSEYVRGLLAGEADTQYF.

The chain employs TRBV27 and TRBJ1-5, with TRBD1 as a possible D gene (5 bases). Germline-derived CDR1 and CDR2 are MNHEY and SMNVEV (reference sequence). Trimming removed 4 bases from V and 7 bases from J, with 14 bases in between. This CDR3 contains 14 residues. DNA for the CDR3: TGTGCCAGCAGTTCAGACATGGAGGGGCAGCCCCAGCATTTT. Translated, it gives CASSSDMEGQPQHF.

This clone showed up just once. The V gene is TRBV6-1, the J gene TRBJ2-7, with 8 positions matching TRBD2. V gave up 9 bases and J gave up 0 bases; unmatched junction bases: 4. Germline V lookup: CDR1 MNHNS, CDR2 SASEGT. The CDR3 extends over 13 amino acids. The DNA of the CDR3 is TGTGCCAGTACTAGCGGTAGCTCCTACGAGCAGTACTTC. Protein sequence: CASTSGSSYEQYF.

In its sample, this clone was seen a few times. The chain recombines TRBV4-3 with TRBJ2-2, with 9 bases lining up with TRBD2. CDR1 LGHNA and CDR2 YSLEER come from the germline V gene. This CDR3 has 18 residues. V gave up 0 bases and J gave up 6 bases; unmatched junction bases: 11. CDR3 DNA sequence: TGCGCCAGCAGCCAAGATCTAGCGGGGAGGAACAACGCCGGGGAGCTGTTTTTT. Protein product: CASSQDLAGRNNAGELFF.

This chain connects TRBV9 to TRBJ2-5, with 12 bases that match TRBD2. Germline lookup yields CDR1 SGDLS and CDR2 YYNGEE. J gave up 5 bases and V 0 bases, and 11 bases lay outside the gene matches. The CDR3 spans 18 residues. As DNA, the CDR3 is TGTGCCAGCAGCGTAGGGCTAGCGGGGGGGCGGAATGGGGAGACCCAGTACTTC. Translation gives CASSVGLAGGRNGETQYF.

The chain carries TRBV14 and TRBJ1-2; 9 bases fit TRBD1. V lost 7 bases to trimming and J lost 4 bases; unmatched junction nucleotides: 7. The CDR3 has 14 residues. In germline, CDR1 is SGHDN, CDR2 FVKESK. This CDR3 is CASTPGQGTYGYTF. The CDR3 bases are TGTGCCAGCACACCGGGACAGGGAACCTATGGCTACACCTTC.

This clone was observed a few times. In the same sample, other DNA sequences code for this CDR3. The chain has TRBV7-2 and TRBJ1-5; no definite D call. Germline CDR1 is SGHTA and CDR2 is FQGNSA. This CDR3 is built from 13 residues. V dropped 3 bases and J dropped 0 bases, with 3 bases sitting between them. DNA for the CDR3: TGTGCCAGCAGCTTCAGTAGCAATCAGCCCCAGCATTTT. Translating gives CASSFSSNQPQHF. Filled out from reference TRBV7-2 and TRBJ1-5, the complete variable domain reads GAGVSQSPSNKVTEKGKDVELRCDPISGHTALYWYRQSLGQGLEFLIYFQGNSAPDKSGLPSDRFSAERTGGSVSTLTIQRTQQEDSAVYLCASSFSSNQPQHFGDGTRLSIL.

The gene calls are TRBV11-2 and TRBJ1-4; D unresolved. Trimming took 0 bases from V and 0 from J, leaving 8 bases between them. The CDR3 is 16 residues long. CDR1 and CDR2 (germline): SGHAT, FQNNGV. CDR3 sequence (DNA): TGTGCCAGCAGCTTAGAGTGGGCAGCAACTAATGAAAAACTGTTTTTT. It specifies CASSLEWAATNEKLFF.

This clone was observed a handful of times. The chain carries TRBV27 and TRBJ1-4; TRBD1 matches 7 bases. Per the germline V gene, CDR1 is MNHEY and CDR2 is SMNVEV (reference sequence). The CDR3 covers 17 residues. Trimming cost V 6 bases and J 10 bases; bases outside gene matches: 20. The CDR3 spells CASSAGTVPRGSVKLFF. The CDR3 DNA is TGTGCCAGCAGCGCCGGGACAGTCCCTCGGGGGAGCGTAAAACTGTTTTTT.

The chain combines TRBV9 with TRBJ1-2; D not certain. V lost 0 bases to trimming and J lost 3 bases, with 12 bases between them. CDR1 and CDR2 from the germline V gene are SGDLS and YYNGEE. This CDR3 contains 15 residues. Here the CDR3 DNA reads TGTGCCAGCAGCGTAGGGAACGAACTAGACTATGGCTACACCTTC. Translating gives CASSVGNELDYGYTF.

V usage is TRBV7-2 and J usage is TRBJ1-2, with D perhaps matching TRBD1 (5 bases). The germline gives CDR1 SGHTA, CDR2 FQGNSA. With 1 base removed from V and 2 bases from J, the gap between germline ends came to 14 bases. The CDR3 extends over 16 amino acids. DNA for the CDR3: TGTGCCAGCAGCTTAGGGGTACAGGCCGAGAACTATGGCTACACCTTC. Translation gives CASSLGVQAENYGYTF.

V and J are TRBV2 and TRBJ2-5, with D maybe TRBD1 (6 bases). The CDR3 is made up of 15 amino acids. Germline values: CDR1 SNHLY, CDR2 FYNNEI. V gave up 5 bases and J gave up 0 bases, with 13 bases separating them. The CDR3 region is CASSRTAVNQETQYF. DNA of the CDR3: TGTGCCAGCAGTCGGACAGCGGTCAACCAAGAGACCCAGTACTTC. Drawing the rest from reference TRBV2 and TRBJ2-5, the complete variable domain is EPEVTQTPSHQVTQMGQEVILRCVPISNHLYFYWYRQILGQKVEFLVSFYNNEISEKSEIFDDQFSVERPDGSNFTLKIRSTKLEDSAMYFCASSRTAVNQETQYFGPGTRLLVL.

V gene TRBV9 combines with J gene TRBJ2-5; D gene ambiguous. Trimming took 3 bases from V and 1 from J, leaving 4 bases between them. This CDR3 contains 12 residues. The germline CDR1 and CDR2 sequences are SGDLS and YYNGEE. CDR3 sequence (DNA): TGTGCCAGCAGCGCCCTCCAAGAGACCCAGTACTTC. Amino acids: CASSALQETQYF. Based on the CDR3 plus reference TRBV9 and TRBJ2-5, the full variable domain is DSGVTQTPKHLITATGQRVTLRCSPRSGDLSVYWYQQSLDQGLQFLIQYYNGEERAKGNILERFSAQQFPDLHSELNLSSLELGDSALYFCASSALQETQYFGPGTRLLVL.

This clone was seen once. The genes are TRBV7-2 and TRBJ2-3, with 12 bases that match TRBD2. CDR3 length: 17 residues. Germline assignment: CDR1 SGHTA and CDR2 FQGNSA. J was trimmed by 4 bases and V by 2 bases; bases with no gene match: 7. Written as DNA, the CDR3 is TGTGCCAGCAGCTTATTTCGCGGACTAGCGGGGTCAGATACGCAGTATTTT. It codes for CASSLFRGLAGSDTQYF. The complete variable domain, with remaining parts taken from reference TRBV7-2 and TRBJ2-3, reads GAGVSQSPSNKVTEKGKDVELRCDPISGHTALYWYRQSLGQGLEFLIYFQGNSAPDKSGLPSDRFSAERTGGSVSTLTIQRTQQEDSAVYLCASSLFRGLAGSDTQYFGPGTRLTVL.

This chain joins TRBV7-9 and TRBJ2-3, with TRBD1 identical over 9 bases. The length of the CDR3 is 17 residues. CDR1 is SEHNR and CDR2 is FQNEAQ in the germline V gene (reference sequence). V shed 5 bases and J 4 bases; nucleotides not matched to a gene: 13. The CDR3 sequence is CASSNDIGTGRPDTQYF. CDR3 sequence (DNA): TGTGCCAGCAGCAACGATATTGGGACAGGGCGTCCAGATACGCAGTATTTT.

The chain employs TRBV6-1 and TRBJ1-1; D is undetermined. The V gene's germline CDR1 is MNHNS and CDR2 SASEGT. The CDR3 length is 11 residues. The V end lost 7 bases, the J end lost 7 bases, and 10 bases lay between the germline ends. This CDR3 reads CASTQRGEAFF. As DNA, the CDR3 is TGTGCCAGCACCCAGCGAGGTGAAGCTTTCTTT.